Listed below are T cell receptor beta chains from one sample, sequenced in a study of OX40 agonist ivuxolimab in advanced cancers. Assay used: immunoSEQ multiplex PCR; TCRdb lists only in-frame clones, some missing. Of fewer than 100,000 clones listed, 87% are singletons. Sequences were derived from CD4+ or CD8+ T cells sorted from blood, sampled in a trial of the OX40 agonist ivuxolimab. All receptors come from an adult with an advanced solid tumor such as melanoma, head and neck, liver or kidney cancer. Both conserved end residues are part of each CDR3. Fields, in order: J gene, clone size, V gene, D gene, CDR3 DNA, CDR3 protein. A D gene is named only where the DNA matches it firmly. Clone size appears in some rows only: once, few, many, or a class for an expanded clone.

>TRBJ1-4|.|TRBV2|TRBD1
TGTGCCAGCAGTGAGACAGGGGTTACCGAAAAACTGTTTTTT
CASSETGVTEKLFF
>TRBJ2-7|.|TRBV10-3|TRBD2
TGTGCCATCCGGCGGCCTAGCGGGAACGAGCAGTACTTC
CAIRRPSGNEQYF
>TRBJ2-7|.|TRBV28|.
TGTGCCAGCAGACCCGGAGCATACTACGAGCAGTACTTC
CASRPGAYYEQYF
>TRBJ2-3|few|TRBV7-2|.
TGTGCCAGCAGCCATGCACCTACGCAGTATTTT
CASSHAPTQYF
>TRBJ2-7|.|TRBV6-5|TRBD1
TGTGCCAGCAGTGGGACCTACAGGGGCTCCTACGAGCAGTACTTC
CASSGTYRGSYEQYF
>TRBJ2-7|.|TRBV30|.
TGTGCCTGGAGTGTCGGGGGAGAGCAGTACTTC
CAWSVGGEQYF
>TRBJ2-7|.|TRBV5-5|TRBD2
TGTGCCAGCAGCCCAGGAGGGACTACTTACGAGCAGTACTTC
CASSPGGTTYEQYF
>TRBJ2-5|.|TRBV19|.
TGTGCCACTGAGACCGACGGTGAGACCCAGTACTTC
CATETDGETQYF
>TRBJ2-1|.|TRBV28|.
TGTGCCAGCAGTCTCTACAATGAGCAGTTCTTC
CASSLYNEQFF
>TRBJ1-5|.|TRBV2|.
TGTGCCAGCAGTGAAACAGGGAGCAATCAGCCCCAGCATTTT
CASSETGSNQPQHF
>TRBJ2-3|.|TRBV6-4|.
TGTGCCAGCAGAGACTATAACACAGATACGCAGTATTTT
CASRDYNTDTQYF
>TRBJ1-6|.|TRBV30|.
TGTGCCTGGAAGATAAGGGACCCCTATAATTCACCCCTCCACTTT
CAWKIRDPYNSPLHF
>TRBJ1-2|.|TRBV6-1|.
TGTGCCAGCAGTGAAGACAGGCGGCGTGGCTACACCTTC
CASSEDRRRGYTF